This TCR beta chain was captured in a study of sequential checkpoint blockade in melanoma. Treatment meaning: randomized to nivolumab then ipilimumab (arm A) or the reverse (arm B). PBMC sorting kept live CD3+CD8+ cells without CD19 or CD56. This clone was observed once. Profiled with immunoSEQ multiplex PCR; TCRdb holds only in-frame clones, not every one. The sample includes 10,000 to 15,000 clones, 74% of them seen just once. The germline V gene encodes CDR1 MDHEN and CDR2 SYDVKM. V shed 3 bases, J shed 5 bases, and the junction held 5 bases outside the gene matches. The CDR3 spans 15 residues. The genes are TRBV28 and TRBJ2-1, with TRBD1 matching 9 bases. This sequence originates from a human donor with melanoma. The sequencing here drew on CD8+ T cells sorted from blood (inferred from file names), taken from a patient given nivolumab and ipilimumab in sequence. CDR3 sequence: CASSFGTGPDNEQFF. The CDR3 DNA follows: TGTGCCAGCAGTTTCGGGACAGGGCCCGACAATGAGCAGTTCTTC. The full variable domain, in which reference TRBV28 and TRBJ2-1 provide the parts outside the CDR3, is DVKVTQSSRYLVKRTGEKVFLECVQDMDHENMFWYRQDPGLGLRLIYFSYDVKMKEKGDIPEGYSVSREKKERFSLILESASTNQTSMYLCASSFGTGPDNEQFFGPGTRLTVL.